This TCR beta chain was found in a study of T cell responses to AZD1222 COVID-19 vaccine. Across the study: Analyses pooled second doses at about 4 or about 12 weeks.

This clone has a single count. Its matching antigen is unknown. Study-level points and caveats: The study found Spike-specific TCR breadth and depth rose after two AZD1222 doses. The study reported that nearly half of spike-specific TCRs target unmutated variant regions.

The germline V and J ends were trimmed by 4 bases and 0 bases, with 16 bases remaining between them. Germline V gives CDR1 SNHLY, CDR2 FYNNEI. CDR3 length equals 17 residues. Produced via immunoSEQ multiplex PCR; TCRdb's table is partial and in-frame only. This sample yields roughly 100,000 clones, of which about 90% are seen a single time; about 5% belongs to the top ten. This material consisted of peripheral blood, taken on day 0 of AZD1222 vaccination. The J gene is TRBJ1-5, the V gene TRBV2, with D perhaps matching TRBD1 (5 bases). The receptor's source is an adult in good health. Here the CDR3 DNA reads TGTGCCAGCAGTGTTCTGGGGGGTACCCTTAGCAATCAGCCCCAGCATTTT. This encodes CASSVLGGTLSNQPQHF.